The sequence of this T cell receptor (beta chain) was determined in a study of blood T cell repertoires in COVID-19. Exposed enrollees encountered a COVID-19 case at some point within 2 weeks before study entry. In the authors' workflow: The authors estimated nucleated cell counts from reference gene primer amplification. Generated by immunoSEQ multiplex PCR, the TCRdb table keeps only in-frame clones and is missing some. That table is the source of V, J and clone size, and D and trimming were worked out from the DNA. The table has roughly 220,000 clones, 90% seen once. Sequenced input: PBMCs or T cells enriched from blood (not recorded which). This TCR came from a man aged 25-45 years who had been exposed to COVID-19.

The CDR3 DNA is TGTGCCAGCAGTTACTCGGGACAGGGAAATCAGCCCCAGCATTTT. This encodes CASSYSGQGNQPQHF. V usage is TRBV6-5 and J usage is TRBJ1-5, with 9 nucleotides matching TRBD1. The ends lost 0 bases at V and 4 bases at J; junction bases unmatched: 1. This CDR3 region has 15 residues. The germline V gene encodes CDR1 MNHEY and CDR2 SVGAGI.